Below are 27 T cell receptor beta chains sequenced from a single sample in a study of blood T cell repertoires in COVID-19. The repertoire was sequenced with immunoSEQ multiplex PCR; TCRdb's copy has only in-frame clones and lacks some. The sample consists of about 170,000 clones, about 85% of them appearing once. Specimen: peripheral blood. The receptors originated from a woman over 75 with COVID-19, enrolled during active disease.

The rearrangement joins TRBV5-1 to TRBJ1-1, with D hard to call. The germline gives CDR1 SGHRS, CDR2 YFSETQ. This CDR3 spans 12 amino acids. V was pared by 6 bases and J by 3 bases, with 9 bases between. CDR3 sequence (DNA): TGCGCCAGCATGAGCGAGGACACTGAAGCTTTCTTT. Its translation: CASMSEDTEAFF. Variable domain in full (rest from reference TRBV5-1 and TRBJ1-1): KAGVTQTPRYLIKTRGQQVTLSCSPISGHRSVSWYQQTPGQGLQFLFEYFSETQRNKGNFPGRFSGRQFSNSRSEMNVSTLELGDSALYLCASMSEDTEAFFGQGTRLTVV.

This clone was seen once. V is TRBV27 and J is TRBJ2-1; D is ambiguous. This CDR3 contains 15 residues. Germline CDR1 reads MNHEY; CDR2 reads SMNVEV (reference sequence). Deletions cut 5 bases from V and 4 bases from J, with 15 bases between. The CDR3 reads CASSMTHPTYNEQFF. CDR3 in DNA: TGTGCCAGCAGTATGACTCATCCGACGTACAATGAGCAGTTCTTC.

This chain connects TRBV9 to TRBJ2-1, with a weak D call TRBD2 (6 bases). CDR1 SGDLS and CDR2 YYNGEE come from the germline V gene. V was cut by 1 base and J by 2 bases, with 13 bases left in between. The CDR3 contains 16 residues. This chain's CDR3 is CASSVSSGRTYNEQFF. The CDR3 DNA sequence: TGTGCCAGCAGCGTATCAAGCGGGCGGACCTACAATGAGCAGTTCTTC.

The chain uses TRBV6-1 and TRBJ1-5, with 10 bases matching TRBD1. The J segment lost 1 base and the V segment lost 2 bases, leaving 5 bases of the junction unmatched. CDR1 is MNHNS, CDR2 SASEGT, per germline. This CDR3 spans 17 amino acids. Here the CDR3 reads CASSEWGTGVSNQPQHF. In DNA, the CDR3 is TGTGCCAGCAGTGAATGGGGGACAGGGGTCAGCAATCAGCCCCAGCATTTT.

This chain connects TRBV5-6 to TRBJ2-3; 13 nucleotides agree with TRBD2. The CDR3 is 17 residues long. Germline CDR1 reads SGHDT; CDR2 reads YYEEEE. Unmatched junction bases numbered 11, after V lost 4 bases and J lost 6 bases. The CDR3 DNA is TGTGCCAGCAGCCTAAAGACTAGCGGGGGGCCGGGGGATACGCAGTATTTT. Translated: CASSLKTSGGPGDTQYF.

The chain links TRBV18 to TRBJ1-1; D not resolved. The CDR3 is made up of 14 amino acids. Trimming took off 3 bases at V and 3 bases at J, with 11 bases between the two ends. Germline V gene sequence: CDR1 KGHSH, CDR2 LQKENI. The CDR3, as DNA: TGTGCCAGCTCACCCCCCTCCAGTGACACTGAAGCTTTCTTT. It is translated as CASSPPSSDTEAFF. Full variable domain (outside the CDR3, taken from reference TRBV18 and TRBJ1-1): NAGVMQNPRHLVRRRGQEARLRCSPMKGHSHVYWYRQLPEEGLKFMVYLQKENIIDESGMPKERFSAEFPKEGPSILRIQQVVRGDSAAYFCASSPPSSDTEAFFGQGTRLTVV.

This rearrangement joins TRBV14 to TRBJ1-6, with D possibly matching TRBD1 (5 bases). This CDR3 is built from 13 residues. V dropped 6 bases and J dropped 7 bases, with 10 bases sitting between them. Germline assignment: CDR1 SGHDN and CDR2 FVKESK. The CDR3 region has the DNA TGTGCCAGCAGGCGGGAGGGGAATTCACCCCTCCACTTT. Amino acid sequence: CASRREGNSPLHF.

The rearrangement uses TRBV27 and TRBJ2-6; D is undetermined. The V end was cut by 2 bases, the J end by 1 base, with 6 bases between. This CDR3 spans 15 amino acids. CDR1 and CDR2 (germline): MNHEY, SMNVEV (reference sequence). The CDR3 DNA follows: TGTGCCAGCAGTTTAGAGCCATCTGGGGCCAACGTCCTGACTTTC. It is translated as CASSLEPSGANVLTF.

V gene TRBV7-2 combines with J gene TRBJ2-1; TRBD1 aligns across 7 bases. J gave up 0 bases and V 1 base, and 0 bases lay outside the gene matches. This CDR3 has 15 residues. Germline loops: CDR1 SGHTA, CDR2 FQGNSA. The CDR3 bases are TGTGCCAGCAGCTTAGACAGGGGCTCCTACAATGAGCAGTTCTTC. Encoded protein: CASSLDRGSYNEQFF.

This sequence joins TRBV5-1 and TRBJ1-1; maybe TRBD1 (5 bases). Germline CDR1 and CDR2: SGHRS and YFSETQ. V lost 3 bases, J lost 5 bases, and 11 bases lay in between. The CDR3 spans 13 residues. CDR3 bases: TGCGCCAGCAGCTGGGGGGAAGGGACTGAAGCTTTCTTT. Residues: CASSWGEGTEAFF.

This chain connects TRBV3-1 (or the pseudogene TRBV3-2) to TRBJ1-1; D remains unclear. Between the trimmed V and J ends, which lost 5 bases and 1 base, there was a span of 8 bases. Germline V gives CDR1 LGHDT, CDR2 YNNKEL (reference sequence). CDR3 length: 13 amino acids. The CDR3 coding sequence is TGTGCCAGCAGCAAAACAGCGAACACTGAAGCTTTCTTT. This encodes CASSKTANTEAFF.

Only a few counts were recorded for this clone. V usage is TRBV6-5 and J usage is TRBJ2-7; TRBD1 might be the D (6 bases). The CDR3 spans 14 residues. V lost 0 bases, J lost 5 bases, and 11 bases lay in between. CDR1 and CDR2 (germline): MNHEY, SVGAGI. The CDR3 DNA sequence: TGTGCCAGCAGTTACTCCCGGACAGATAACGAGCAGTACTTC. The encoded protein is CASSYSRTDNEQYF.

The genes are TRBV20-1 and TRBJ1-1; D not certain. Germline CDR1 is DFQATT and CDR2 is SNEGSKA (reference sequence). V was shortened by 6 bases and J by 1 base, with 9 bases between the two germline ends. CDR3 length equals 12 residues. The CDR3 DNA reads as TGCAGTGCCAGTGTCGGGAACACTGAAGCTTTCTTT. The encoded protein is CSASVGNTEAFF.

The V gene is TRBV6-5, the J gene TRBJ1-5; TRBD1 aligns across 7 bases. V was clipped by 6 bases and J by 3 bases; unmatched bases: 8. CDR1 is MNHEY, CDR2 SVGAGI, per germline. The CDR3 is 15 residues long. The CDR3 DNA reads as TGTGCCAGCAGCTTCGGGACAGCTCCCAATCAGCCCCAGCATTTT. Residues: CASSFGTAPNQPQHF.

The genes are TRBV6-5 and TRBJ2-7; no clear D gene. In germline, CDR1 is MNHEY, CDR2 SVGAGI. Trimming removed 0 bases at V and 3 bases at J, with 12 bases between. CDR3 length: 15 residues. This chain's CDR3 is CASSYSSAYVYEQYF. For the CDR3, the DNA is TGTGCCAGCAGTTACTCGTCAGCGTACGTCTACGAGCAGTACTTC.

The V call is TRBV6-5, the J call TRBJ1-1, with D unresolved. Germline CDR1 is MNHEY and CDR2 is SVGAGI. The CDR3 is 13 amino acids. Trimming took off 7 bases at V and 0 bases at J, with 9 bases between the two ends. CDR3 sequence: CASNAGMNTEAFF. The CDR3 bases are TGTGCCAGCAATGCCGGGATGAACACTGAAGCTTTCTTT.

The rearrangement uses TRBV5-8 and TRBJ1-2; D gene uncertain. Per germline, CDR1 SGHTS and CDR2 YDEGEE. V was pared by 4 bases and J by 4 bases, with 14 bases between. The CDR3 has 14 amino acids. CDR3 amino acids: CASSHGSQFYGYTF. CDR3 bases: TGTGCCAGCAGCCATGGGAGTCAGTTCTATGGCTACACCTTC.

V and J are TRBV7-3 and TRBJ1-1; D may be TRBD1 (6 bases). Looked up from germline, CDR1 is SGHTA and CDR2 is FQGTGA. The length of the CDR3 is 14 residues. V lost 5 bases and J 1 base, leaving 11 bases between the germline ends. The CDR3 DNA is TGTGCCAGCAGCCCGACAGGCCGGAACACTGAAGCTTTCTTT. Translating gives CASSPTGRNTEAFF.

The rearrangement joins TRBV7-3 to TRBJ1-1; TRBD1 matches 8 bases. This CDR3 comprises 15 residues. Trimming took 0 bases from V and 4 from J; bases not matched to a gene: 4. Germline V gene sequence: CDR1 SGHTA, CDR2 FQGTGA. Here the CDR3 reads CASSLTQGAGTEAFF. CDR3 in DNA: TGTGCCAGCAGCTTAACCCAGGGGGCTGGCACTGAAGCTTTCTTT. Using reference TRBV7-3 and TRBJ1-1 for the parts outside the CDR3, the full variable domain is GAGVSQTPSNKVTEKGKYVELRCDPISGHTALYWYRQSLGQGPEFLIYFQGTGAADDSGLPNDRFFAVRPEGSVSTLKIQRTERGDSAVYLCASSLTQGAGTEAFFGQGTRLTVV.

The chain joins TRBV15 to TRBJ2-5, with 12 bases that match TRBD2. The CDR3 is 20 residues long. Germline V gives CDR1 LNHNV, CDR2 YYDKDF (reference sequence). The J segment lost 7 bases and the V segment lost 0 bases, leaving 18 bases of the junction unmatched. The CDR3 region has the DNA TGTGCCACCAGCAGAGAGGCCGGGCCATCTAGCGGGAGGGCCCTCGGGACCCAGTACTTC. It encodes CATSREAGPSSGRALGTQYF.

J is TRBJ1-1 and V is TRBV6-5; the match to TRBD1 covers 11 bases. Germline V gene sequence: CDR1 MNHEY, CDR2 SVGAGI. J gave up 4 bases and V 6 bases, and 4 bases lay outside the gene matches. The CDR3 runs to 14 residues. CDR3 sequence (DNA): TGTGCCAGCAGGGGGACAGGGGGAAGCACTGAAGCTTTCTTT. It specifies CASRGTGGSTEAFF.

In this sample, this clone turned up once. The V gene is TRBV5-1, the J gene TRBJ2-1; TRBD1 matches at 7 bases. Trimming took 0 bases from V and 1 from J; bases not matched to a gene: 4. The CDR3 totals 16 residues. Germline V gives CDR1 SGHRS, CDR2 YFSETQ. CDR3 in DNA: TGCGCCAGCAGCTTGGAGGGGGCGCTTTCCTACAATGAGCAGTTCTTC. This sequence encodes CASSLEGALSYNEQFF. The variable domain in full, completed from reference TRBV5-1 and TRBJ2-1, reads KAGVTQTPRYLIKTRGQQVTLSCSPISGHRSVSWYQQTPGQGLQFLFEYFSETQRNKGNFPGRFSGRQFSNSRSEMNVSTLELGDSALYLCASSLEGALSYNEQFFGPGTRLTVL.

The CDR3 spells CASTRGLATYEQYF. The CDR3 bases are TGTGCCAGCACCCGAGGTCTAGCCACCTACGAGCAGTACTTC. V and J are TRBV6-5 and TRBJ2-7; weak D call: TRBD2 (5 bases). Germline CDR1 and CDR2: MNHEY and SVGAGI. Trimming removed 7 bases at V and 2 bases at J, with 15 bases between. This CDR3 comprises 14 residues.

The chain joins TRBV29-1 to TRBJ1-4; tentatively, D is TRBD1 (5 bases). The CDR3 contains 12 residues. V was cut by 6 bases and J by 7 bases, with 12 bases left in between. CDR1 is SQVTM, CDR2 ANQGSEA, per germline. CDR3 sequence (DNA): TGCAGCGTCAACGGGGGAGGTGAAAAACTGTTTTTT. Protein product: CSVNGGGEKLFF.

The chain uses TRBV6-1 and TRBJ1-5; D ambiguous. V lost 3 bases and J 1 base, leaving 7 bases between the germline ends. The CDR3 loop spans 14 amino acids. Germline lookup yields CDR1 MNHNS and CDR2 SASEGT. DNA of the CDR3: TGTGCCAGCAGTGAGTCGGGGAGCAATCAGCCCCAGCATTTT. Translated, it gives CASSESGSNQPQHF.

The genes are TRBV5-1 and TRBJ2-7, with 8 nucleotides matching TRBD2. Unmatched junction bases numbered 13, after V lost 5 bases and J lost 6 bases. The CDR3 has 15 amino acids. CDR1 is SGHRS, CDR2 YFSETQ, per germline. The DNA for the CDR3 is TGCGCCAGCAGAGTGAGGGAAGCGGGAGCTCTCGAGCAGTACTTC. Protein product: CASRVREAGALEQYF.

There are many counts of this clone. The V gene is TRBV6-5, the J gene TRBJ2-7; maybe TRBD2 (6 bases). CDR1 and CDR2 (germline): MNHEY, SVGAGI. V lost 6 bases and J 7 bases, leaving 13 bases between the germline ends. This CDR3 region has 12 residues. CDR3 nucleotides: TGTGCCAGCAGATCAGAGGCGGGGGAGCAGTACTTC. Residues: CASRSEAGEQYF.